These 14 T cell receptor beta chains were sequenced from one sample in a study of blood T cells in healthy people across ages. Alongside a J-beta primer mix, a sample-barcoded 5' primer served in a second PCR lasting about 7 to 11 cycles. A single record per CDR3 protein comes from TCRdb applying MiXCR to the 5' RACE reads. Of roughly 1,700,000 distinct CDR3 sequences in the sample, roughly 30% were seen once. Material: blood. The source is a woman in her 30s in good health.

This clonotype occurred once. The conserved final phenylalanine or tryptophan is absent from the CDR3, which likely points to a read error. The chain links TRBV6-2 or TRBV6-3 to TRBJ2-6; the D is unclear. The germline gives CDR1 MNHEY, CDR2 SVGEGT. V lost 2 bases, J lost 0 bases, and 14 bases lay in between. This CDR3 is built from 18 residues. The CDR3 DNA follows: TGTGCCAGCAGTTACGGGCACAGAAAAAGCTCTGGGGCCAACGTCCTGACTGTC. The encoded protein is CASSYGHRKSSGANVLTV.

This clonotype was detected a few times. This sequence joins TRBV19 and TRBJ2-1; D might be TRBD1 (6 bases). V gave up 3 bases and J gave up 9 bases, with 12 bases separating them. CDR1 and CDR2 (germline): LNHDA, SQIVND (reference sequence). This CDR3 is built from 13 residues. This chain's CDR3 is CASSMSRGGEQFF. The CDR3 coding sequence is TGTGCCAGTAGTATGTCCAGGGGTGGTGAGCAGTTCTTC.

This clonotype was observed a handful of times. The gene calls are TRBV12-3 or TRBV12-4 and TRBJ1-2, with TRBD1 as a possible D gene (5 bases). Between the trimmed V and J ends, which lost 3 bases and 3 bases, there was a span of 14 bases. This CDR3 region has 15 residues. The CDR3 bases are TGTGCCAGCAGTTTTGGCAGAGGGGAGGACTATGGCTACACCTTC. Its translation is CASSFGRGEDYGYTF.

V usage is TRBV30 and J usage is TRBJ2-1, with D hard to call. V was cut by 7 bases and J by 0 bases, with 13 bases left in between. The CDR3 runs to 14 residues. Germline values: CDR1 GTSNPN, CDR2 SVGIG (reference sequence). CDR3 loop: CASLSPSSYNEQFF. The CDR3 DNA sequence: TGTGCCTCCCTGTCACCGAGCTCCTACAATGAGCAGTTCTTC.

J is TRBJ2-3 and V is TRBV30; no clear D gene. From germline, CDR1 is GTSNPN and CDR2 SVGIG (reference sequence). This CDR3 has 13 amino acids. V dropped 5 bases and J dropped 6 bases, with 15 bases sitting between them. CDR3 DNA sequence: TGTGCCTGGGGACGTCGGAACCGCGATACGCAGTATTTT. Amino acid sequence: CAWGRRNRDTQYF.

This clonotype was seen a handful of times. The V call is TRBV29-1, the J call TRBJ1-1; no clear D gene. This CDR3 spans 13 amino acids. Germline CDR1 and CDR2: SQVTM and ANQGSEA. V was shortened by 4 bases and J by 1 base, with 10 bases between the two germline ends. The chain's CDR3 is CSVVWGGNTEAFF. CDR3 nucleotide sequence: TGCAGCGTTGTCTGGGGAGGGAACACTGAAGCTTTCTTT.

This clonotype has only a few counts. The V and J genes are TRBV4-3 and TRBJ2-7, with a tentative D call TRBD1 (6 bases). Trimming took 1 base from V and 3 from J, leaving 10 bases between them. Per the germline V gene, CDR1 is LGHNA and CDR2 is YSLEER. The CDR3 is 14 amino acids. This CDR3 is CASSQGTADYEQYF. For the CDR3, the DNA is TGCGCCAGCAGCCAAGGGACAGCCGACTACGAGCAGTACTTC.

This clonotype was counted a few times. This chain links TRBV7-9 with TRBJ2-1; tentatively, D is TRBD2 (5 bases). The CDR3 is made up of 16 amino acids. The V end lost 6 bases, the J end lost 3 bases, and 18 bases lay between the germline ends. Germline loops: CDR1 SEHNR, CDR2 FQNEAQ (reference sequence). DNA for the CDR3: TGTGCCAGCAGATCAGTTGAGGGCCAAGGCTACAATGAGCAGTTCTTC. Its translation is CASRSVEGQGYNEQFF. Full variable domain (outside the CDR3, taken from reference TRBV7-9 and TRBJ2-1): DTGVSQNPRHKITKRGQNVTFRCDPISEHNRLYWYRQTLGQGPEFLTYFQNEAQLEKSRLLSDRFSAERPKGSFSTLEIQRTEQGDSAMYLCASRSVEGQGYNEQFFGPGTRLTVL.

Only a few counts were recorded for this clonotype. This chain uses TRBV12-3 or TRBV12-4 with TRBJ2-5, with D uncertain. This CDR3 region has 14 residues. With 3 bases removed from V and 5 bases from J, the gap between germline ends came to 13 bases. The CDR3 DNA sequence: TGTGCCAGCAGTTTGTACAGACGCCGGGAGACCCAGTACTTC. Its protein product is CASSLYRRRETQYF.

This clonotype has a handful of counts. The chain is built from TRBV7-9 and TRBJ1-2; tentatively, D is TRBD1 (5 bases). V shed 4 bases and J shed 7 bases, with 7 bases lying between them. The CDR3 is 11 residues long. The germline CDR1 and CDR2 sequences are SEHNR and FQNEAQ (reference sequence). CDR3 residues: CASSWDGGYTF. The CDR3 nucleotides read TGTGCCAGCAGCTGGGACGGTGGCTACACCTTC.

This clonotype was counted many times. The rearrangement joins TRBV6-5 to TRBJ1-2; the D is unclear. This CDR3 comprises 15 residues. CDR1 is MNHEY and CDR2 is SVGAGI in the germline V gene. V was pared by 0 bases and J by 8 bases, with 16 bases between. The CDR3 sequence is CASSYSRPRVGGYTF. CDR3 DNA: TGTGCCAGCAGTTACTCGAGGCCAAGGGTCGGCGGCTACACCTTC.

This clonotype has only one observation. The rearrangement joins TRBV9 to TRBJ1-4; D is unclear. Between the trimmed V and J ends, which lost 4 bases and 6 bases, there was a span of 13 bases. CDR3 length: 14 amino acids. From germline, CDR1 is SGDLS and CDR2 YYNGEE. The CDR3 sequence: CASSPGPGDEKLFF. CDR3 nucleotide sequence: TGTGCCAGCAGCCCCGGACCTGGGGATGAAAAACTGTTTTTT.

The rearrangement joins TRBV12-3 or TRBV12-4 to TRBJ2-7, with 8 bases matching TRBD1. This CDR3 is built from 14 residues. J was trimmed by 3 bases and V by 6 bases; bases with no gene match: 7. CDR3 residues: CASRRTGRNYEQYF. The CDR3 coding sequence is TGTGCCAGCAGACGGACAGGGAGGAACTACGAGCAGTACTTC.

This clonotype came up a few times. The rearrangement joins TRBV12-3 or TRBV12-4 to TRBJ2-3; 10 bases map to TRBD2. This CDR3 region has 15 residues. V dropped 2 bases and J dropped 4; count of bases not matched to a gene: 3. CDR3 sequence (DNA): TGTGCCAGCAGTTTAACTAGCGGGAATCCAGATACGCAGTATTTT. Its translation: CASSLTSGNPDTQYF.